Listed below are T cell receptor beta chains from one sample, sequenced in a study of cytomegalovirus exposure and HLA in healthy donors. TCRdb's copy holds only in-frame clones and misses some; the assay was immunoSEQ multiplex PCR. Of around 150,000 clones listed, around 77% are singletons. Sequenced input: PBMCs. Source of these receptors: a man aged 45-60 years in good health and CMV-seropositive. Both conserved end residues are part of each CDR3.

V gene: TRBV7-2
CDR3 length: 14
CDR3 protein: CASSSLSVSYEQYF

V gene: TRBV4-1
CDR3 length: 13
CDR3 protein: CASSLEQTYEQYF

V gene: TRBV6-1
CDR3 length: 14
CDR3 protein: CASSYDRWDTEAFF

V gene: TRBV6-1
CDR3 length: 11
CDR3 protein: CASRGGQAQHF

V gene: TRBV18
CDR3 length: 14
CDR3 protein: CASSPTGSAYGYTF

V gene: TRBV9
CDR3 length: 14
CDR3 protein: CASNDGRRTDTQYF

V gene: TRBV25-1
CDR3 length: 14
CDR3 protein: CASSATGVDSPLHF

V gene: TRBV7-9
CDR3 length: 13
CDR3 protein: CASSLGRDYGYTF

V gene: TRBV30
CDR3 length: 16
CDR3 protein: CAWSVLDRLGTYEQYF

V gene: TRBV4-3
CDR3 length: 15
CDR3 protein: CASSQDALANQPQHF

V gene: TRBV2
CDR3 length: 13
CDR3 protein: CARKQGLNTEAFF

V gene: TRBV2
CDR3 length: 14
CDR3 protein: CASSPPPSGNTIYF

V gene: TRBV20-1
CDR3 length: 10
CDR3 protein: CSAKEGGYTF

V gene: TRBV11-3
CDR3 length: 15
CDR3 protein: CASSLDVGQGKTQYF

V gene: TRBV18
CDR3 length: 13
CDR3 protein: CASSLNGPDTQYF

V gene: TRBV4-3
CDR3 length: 19
CDR3 protein: CASSQDGGQGVPLWEKLFF

V gene: TRBV11-2
CDR3 length: 16
CDR3 protein: CASSSIRGPANTEAFF

V gene: TRBV5-4
CDR3 length: 16
CDR3 protein: CASSPWTGRSSYEQYF

V gene: TRBV15
CDR3 length: 14
CDR3 protein: CATTGTGGIGELFF

V gene: TRBV7-2
CDR3 length: 12
CDR3 protein: CASRGLAGHQYF

V gene: TRBV19
CDR3 length: 16
CDR3 protein: CASSIAGRGRGSPLHF

V gene: TRBV4-3
CDR3 length: 17
CDR3 protein: CASSQVGRGRDTGELFF

V gene: TRBV30
CDR3 length: 16
CDR3 protein: CAWNLMGGAAQETQYF